These 32 T cell receptor beta chains were sequenced from one sample in a study of a mutant IDH1 vaccine in newly diagnosed glioma. Noted time point: week 23, last vaccination. Topical imiquimod was applied with each vaccine dose, which held 300 ug of mutant IDH1 20-mer peptide. The data were produced by immunoSEQ multiplex PCR, yet TCRdb's version contains in-frame clones alone and is incomplete. The sample includes around 60,000 clones, about 85% of them seen just once. Their specific antigens are unknown. The material sequenced was PBMCs, taken from a glioma patient whose treatment included an IDH1 peptide vaccine. The source is a man aged 25 to 45 with glioma.

The chain links TRBV18 to TRBJ1-2, with 7 bases lining up with TRBD1. Germline-derived CDR1 and CDR2 are KGHSH and LQKENI. V lost 1 base, J lost 5 bases, and 10 bases stayed unmatched. The length of the CDR3 is 16 residues. The CDR3 DNA is TGTGCCAGCTCACCACTACTCGGACAGGAGGGGTATGGCTACACCTTC. It is translated as CASSPLLGQEGYGYTF.

The chain couples TRBV19 to TRBJ2-4; 8 bases are shared with TRBD2. The CDR3 spans 18 residues. The germline CDR1 and CDR2 sequences are LNHDA and SQIVND (reference sequence). V lost 3 bases, J lost 0 bases, and 10 bases stayed unmatched. The CDR3 bases are TGTGCCAGTAGTATGACGGGGGGGCTGAAACTAGCCAAAAACATTCAGTACTTC. This gives the protein CASSMTGGLKLAKNIQYF.

The V and J genes are TRBV6-5 and TRBJ2-7; D is perhaps TRBD1 (6 bases). CDR1 and CDR2 (germline): MNHEY, SVGAGI. The V end was cut by 0 bases, the J end by 5 bases, with 14 bases between. The CDR3 extends over 15 amino acids. This CDR3 reads CASSYSRRGENEQYF. In DNA form, the CDR3 reads TGTGCCAGCAGTTACTCCCGCAGGGGAGAGAACGAGCAGTACTTC.

The V and J genes are TRBV5-5 and TRBJ1-4, with D possibly TRBD1 on 5 matching bases. Germline values: CDR1 SGHKS, CDR2 YYEKEE (reference sequence). V dropped 0 bases and J dropped 3 bases, with 12 bases sitting between them. The CDR3 has 16 residues. The CDR3 nucleotides read TGTGCCAGCAGCTTGGGGGGGTCCGCCGCTAATGAAAAACTGTTTTTT. Protein sequence: CASSLGGSAANEKLFF.

CDR3 bases: TGCGCCAGCAGCTTACGGGGACAGGGCTTGAACACTGAAGCTTTCTTT. It yields the protein CASSLRGQGLNTEAFF. V gene TRBV5-1 combines with J gene TRBJ1-1; TRBD1 matches 9 bases. This CDR3 comprises 16 residues. Germline loops: CDR1 SGHRS, CDR2 YFSETQ. V lost 2 bases, J lost 0 bases, and 5 bases stayed unmatched.

The chain joins TRBV27 to TRBJ2-1, with a tentative D call TRBD1 (5 bases). The CDR3 is 13 amino acids. The germline V gene has CDR1 MNHEY and CDR2 SMNVEV (reference sequence). Trimming took off 3 bases at V and 6 bases at J, with 9 bases between the two ends. The CDR3 loop is CASSLGRANEQFF. The CDR3 region has the DNA TGTGCCAGCAGTTTGGGCAGGGCCAATGAGCAGTTCTTC.

The rearrangement links TRBV10-2 to TRBJ2-3; 8 nucleotides line up with TRBD1. The CDR3 contains 15 residues. Germline CDR1 and CDR2: WSHSY and SAAADI. Trimming cost V 8 bases and J 3 bases; bases outside gene matches: 10. The CDR3 bases are TGCGCCAGCCACGACAGGGGATATGATACAGATACGCAGTATTTT. Translating it yields CASHDRGYDTDTQYF.

V gene TRBV12-2 combines with J gene TRBJ2-7; whether TRBD1, the table's D call, matches the DNA was not checked. TRBV12-2 is marked as a pseudogene. This CDR3 region has 16 residues. CDR3 region: CARLGRDRGGTYEQYF. As DNA, the CDR3 is TGTGCAAGGTTGGGGAGGGACAGGGGAGGCACCTACGAGCAGTACTTC.

The chain combines TRBV7-9 with TRBJ2-3; D possibly corresponds to TRBD1 (6 bases). CDR1 and CDR2 from the germline V gene are SEHNR and FQNEAQ (reference sequence). Deletions cut 1 base from V and 10 bases from J, with 18 bases between. The CDR3 has 15 amino acids. The DNA of the CDR3 is TGTGCCAGCAGCTTAGATGGGACAATCGGTCCCTCGCAGTATTTT. It encodes CASSLDGTIGPSQYF.

This clone was seen only once. The genes are TRBV5-4 and TRBJ2-1; 9 nucleotides agree with TRBD1. This CDR3 has 14 amino acids. J was trimmed by 5 bases and V by 7 bases; bases with no gene match: 7. Germline V lookup: CDR1 SGHNT, CDR2 YYREEE (reference sequence). The CDR3 protein is CASQGQGRNNEQFF. The CDR3 region has the DNA TGTGCCAGCCAGGGACAGGGAAGGAACAATGAGCAGTTCTTC.

CDR3 sequence reads: CASSSQGGGREKLFF. The CDR3 nucleotides read TGTGCCAGCAGCAGCCAGGGAGGGGGTCGAGAAAAACTGTTTTTT. The chain is built from TRBV6-1 and TRBJ1-4; D may be TRBD1 (6 bases). CDR1 and CDR2 (germline): MNHNS, SASEGT. This CDR3 spans 15 amino acids. Trimming cost V 6 bases and J 8 bases, with 19 bases left between them.

V gene TRBV19 combines with J gene TRBJ1-4; tentatively, D is TRBD1 (6 bases). The germline V gene has CDR1 LNHDA and CDR2 SQIVND (reference sequence). This CDR3 region has 12 residues. V dropped 10 bases and J dropped 7 bases, with 13 bases sitting between them. The CDR3: CATRGGIEKLFF. The CDR3 nucleotides read TGTGCCACAAGAGGGGGTATTGAAAAACTGTTTTTT.

This chain connects TRBV19 to TRBJ1-6; D is possibly TRBD1 (5 bases). The V end lost 1 base, the J end lost 6 bases, and 10 bases lay between the germline ends. Per germline, CDR1 LNHDA and CDR2 SQIVND (reference sequence). The CDR3 runs to 15 residues. The CDR3 reads CASSIVGQPNSPLHF. CDR3 bases: TGTGCCAGTAGTATAGTGGGGCAACCTAATTCACCCCTCCACTTT.

The V call is TRBV7-2, the J call TRBJ2-1; tentatively, D is TRBD2 (6 bases). The V end was cut by 6 bases, the J end by 5 bases, with 17 bases between. Germline CDR1 is SGHTA and CDR2 is FQGNSA. The CDR3 extends over 15 amino acids. The CDR3 loop is CASSHGGYGNNEQFF. The CDR3, as DNA: TGTGCCAGCAGTCACGGGGGATATGGGAACAATGAGCAGTTCTTC.

This clone was found a few times. This chain connects TRBV7-9 to TRBJ2-7; D is uncertain. V was cut by 5 bases and J by 3 bases, with 8 bases left in between. There are 12 residues in the CDR3. Germline CDR1 SEHNR, CDR2 FQNEAQ (reference sequence). The CDR3 spells CASSRRSYEQYF. For the CDR3, the DNA is TGTGCCAGCAGCCGCCGGAGCTACGAGCAGTACTTC.

The gene calls are TRBV9 and TRBJ1-1, with TRBD1 identical over 7 bases. The CDR3 runs to 14 residues. CDR1 and CDR2 from the germline V gene are SGDLS and YYNGEE. After removal of 3 bases from V and 7 bases from J, the junction contained 9 bases not matched to a gene. The CDR3 DNA reads as TGTGCCAGCAGCGCAGACAGGGCTACGGGTGAAGCTTTCTTT. Encoded protein: CASSADRATGEAFF.

The genes are TRBV30 and TRBJ1-1, with D uncertain. The V gene lost 3 bases and the J gene lost 1 base, with 9 bases spanning the gap. Germline CDR1 and CDR2: GTSNPN and SVGIG (reference sequence). The CDR3 is 13 amino acids. For the CDR3, the DNA is TGTGCCTGGAGGGATCAGTGGAACACTGAAGCTTTCTTT. Its translation is CAWRDQWNTEAFF.

The chain is built from TRBV2 and TRBJ2-2; 7 nucleotides match TRBD1. V trimming: 5 bases; J trimming: 7 bases; junction bases outside the gene matches: 7. The CDR3 spans 14 residues. CDR1 is SNHLY, CDR2 FYNNEI, per germline. CDR3: CASSLHRGNGELFF. The CDR3 nucleotides read TGTGCCAGCAGTCTTCACAGGGGTAACGGGGAGCTGTTTTTT. Filled out from reference TRBV2 and TRBJ2-2, the complete variable domain reads EPEVTQTPSHQVTQMGQEVILRCVPISNHLYFYWYRQILGQKVEFLVSFYNNEISEKSEIFDDQFSVERPDGSNFTLKIRSTKLEDSAMYFCASSLHRGNGELFFGEGSRLTVL.

The CDR3 region is CASSLSTGGIYEQYF. The CDR3 DNA reads as TGTGCCAGCAGTTTATCGACAGGGGGCATCTACGAGCAGTACTTC. J is TRBJ2-7 and V is TRBV27; 10 bases line up with TRBD1. Germline-derived CDR1 and CDR2 are MNHEY and SMNVEV (reference sequence). J was trimmed by 3 bases and V by 0 bases; bases with no gene match: 2. CDR3 size: 15 residues.

The V and J genes are TRBV4-1 and TRBJ1-5, with D tentatively TRBD1 (6 bases). Trimming removed 0 bases from V and 3 bases from J, with 12 bases in between. This CDR3 is built from 16 residues. Germline values: CDR1 MGHRA, CDR2 YSYEKL. The CDR3 DNA sequence: TGCGCCAGCAGCCAAGAAGCCAGGGGTGACAATCAGCCCCAGCATTTT. Residues: CASSQEARGDNQPQHF.

The CDR3 DNA reads as TGTGCCTGGATTTCGGACAGGGGTGGGAATTCACCCCTCCACTTT. It specifies CAWISDRGGNSPLHF. The rearrangement joins TRBV30 to TRBJ1-6; 9 bases fit TRBD1. The CDR3 spans 15 residues. J gave up 7 bases and V 4 bases, and 8 bases lay outside the gene matches. The V gene's germline CDR1 is GTSNPN and CDR2 SVGIG (reference sequence).

The chain joins TRBV19 to TRBJ1-5, with D possibly being TRBD1 (6 bases). Germline V gives CDR1 LNHDA, CDR2 SQIVND (reference sequence). The CDR3 totals 15 residues. Trimming cost V 2 bases and J 4 bases, with 12 bases left between them. The DNA of the CDR3 is TGTGCCAGTAGTATATTCGGGCAGGGGAATCAGCCCCAGCATTTT. It yields the protein CASSIFGQGNQPQHF.

The chain combines TRBV7-2 with TRBJ1-2; unclear D gene. The CDR3 contains 13 residues. The V end lost 1 base, the J end lost 1 base, and 4 bases lay between the germline ends. Germline CDR1 reads SGHTA; CDR2 reads FQGNSA. The CDR3 DNA follows: TGTGCCAGCAGCTTAGACAATAACTATGGCTACACCTTC. It specifies CASSLDNNYGYTF.

This clone was counted between two and nine times. This rearrangement joins TRBV7-9 to TRBJ2-5, with TRBD1 matching 7 bases. This CDR3 comprises 14 residues. V was pared by 5 bases and J by 3 bases, with 6 bases of the junction left unmatched. Germline V lookup: CDR1 SEHNR, CDR2 FQNEAQ (reference sequence). CDR3 DNA: TGTGCCAGCAGCCCATCCGGGACAGAAGAGACCCAGTACTTC. Translated: CASSPSGTEETQYF.

The chain uses TRBV15 and TRBJ2-7; weak D call: TRBD2 (6 bases). Per germline, CDR1 LNHNV and CDR2 YYDKDF (reference sequence). This CDR3 spans 18 amino acids. Trimming cost V 3 bases and J 1 base, with 22 bases left between them. CDR3 region: CATSSDRGNRANSYEQYF. The CDR3 DNA reads TGTGCCACCAGCAGTGATCGGGGGAACCGGGCTAATTCCTACGAGCAGTACTTC. The full variable domain, its missing parts supplied by reference TRBV15 and TRBJ2-7, is DAMVIQNPRYQVTQFGKPVTLSCSQTLNHNVMYWYQQKSSQAPKLLFHYYDKDFNNEADTPDNFQSRRPNTSFCFLDIRSPGLGDTAMYLCATSSDRGNRANSYEQYFGPGTRLTVT.

The CDR3 coding sequence is TGTGCCAGCAGTTCACAGGGCAACGAGCAGTACTTC. It yields the protein CASSSQGNEQYF. The chain employs TRBV27 and TRBJ2-7; weak D call: TRBD1 (6 bases). Germline CDR1 reads MNHEY; CDR2 reads SMNVEV (reference sequence). The CDR3 length is 12 residues. V was cut by 4 bases and J by 5 bases, with 9 bases left in between.

The genes are TRBV7-9 and TRBJ2-3; D not certain. Trimming shortened V by 3 bases and J by 5 bases, and 12 bases separated the two germline ends. The length of the CDR3 is 14 residues. Germline CDR1 and CDR2: SEHNR and FQNEAQ (reference sequence). The CDR3 sequence: CASSFSIRLDTQYF. The CDR3 nucleotides read TGTGCCAGCAGCTTTAGTATCCGGTTAGATACGCAGTATTTT. Together with reference TRBV7-9 and TRBJ2-3, the CDR3 gives the full variable domain: DTGVSQNPRHKITKRGQNVTFRCDPISEHNRLYWYRQTLGQGPEFLTYFQNEAQLEKSRLLSDRFSAERPKGSFSTLEIQRTEQGDSAMYLCASSFSIRLDTQYFGPGTRLTVL.

The chain links TRBV7-2 to TRBJ2-5; 10 bases agree with TRBD1. With V trimmed by 4 bases and J by 4 bases, 3 bases remained unmatched. In germline, CDR1 is SGHTA, CDR2 FQGNSA. The CDR3 spans 14 residues. The CDR3 sequence: CASSYRDRGETQYF. The DNA for the CDR3 is TGTGCCAGCAGCTACCGGGACAGGGGAGAGACCCAGTACTTC.

The J gene is TRBJ1-2, the V gene TRBV5-5; 7 bases are a match to TRBD1. Losses at the gene ends were 0 bases for V and 2 bases for J; bases not matched to a gene: 1. The V gene's germline CDR1 is SGHKS and CDR2 YYEKEE (reference sequence). The CDR3 length is 14 residues. The CDR3 sequence is CASSLDRGNYGYTF. CDR3 nucleotides: TGTGCCAGCAGCTTGGACAGGGGCAACTATGGCTACACCTTC.

The rearrangement links TRBV5-1 to TRBJ2-2; 7 bases match TRBD1. This CDR3 comprises 16 residues. Losses at the gene ends were 3 bases for V and 2 bases for J; bases not matched to a gene: 7. Germline loops: CDR1 SGHRS, CDR2 YFSETQ. Here the CDR3 DNA reads TGCGCCAGCAGCTCGACAGGGCTACCTAACACCGGGGAGCTGTTTTTT. Translating gives CASSSTGLPNTGELFF.

V gene TRBV7-7 combines with J gene TRBJ2-7; possible D gene TRBD1, 6 bases. V was clipped by 1 base and J by 4 bases, with 17 bases between them. CDR1 is SSHAT, CDR2 FNYEAQ, per germline (reference sequence). This CDR3 is 16 amino acids long. For the CDR3, the DNA is TGTGCCAGCAGCTTAGAAGGGACAAAAAATCCTTACGAGCAGTACTTC. Residues: CASSLEGTKNPYEQYF.

Only one count was recorded for this clone. The chain carries TRBV19 and TRBJ2-2; D is possibly TRBD2 (6 bases). The CDR3 loop spans 15 amino acids. V lost 7 bases and J 0 bases, leaving 12 bases between the germline ends. The germline CDR1 and CDR2 sequences are LNHDA and SQIVND (reference sequence). CDR3 bases: TGTGCCAGTATTGTGAGGGACTCGAACACCGGGGAGCTGTTTTTT. It yields the protein CASIVRDSNTGELFF.